These T cell receptor beta chains were read from a single sample in a study of shared clonotypes between healthy human individuals. Libraries were prepared by immunoSEQ multiplex PCR; TCRdb keeps only in-frame clonotypes and omits some of them. The profile shows about 820,000 clones, around 93% of them singletons. The sequenced sample was naive CD8+ T cells sorted from blood. The receptors were gathered from a man aged 30-40 years in good health. Both conserved end residues are part of each CDR3. D genes are given only for firm matches. A clone size is listed for some rows: how often the clone was seen (once, few, many), or a class if it is expanded.

TRBD1	TRBJ2-7	TRBV7-2	NA	CASSLGDRGYNEQYF	TGTGCCAGCAGCTTAGGGGACAGGGGGTATAACGAGCAGTACTTC
TRBD2	TRBJ2-1	TRBV27	NA	CASAPGLAVSYNEQFF	TGTGCCAGTGCCCCGGGACTAGCGGTTTCCTACAATGAGCAGTTCTTC
NA	TRBJ1-5	TRBV7-9	NA	CASSLVSGTFSNQPQHF	TGTGCCAGCAGCTTAGTATCGGGCACATTTAGCAATCAGCCCCAGCATTTT
NA	TRBJ2-7	TRBV13	NA	CASSRRTYEQYF	TGTGCCAGCAGTCGCCGGACCTACGAGCAGTACTTC
NA	TRBJ2-1	TRBV29-1	once	CSVHEPLAADNEQFF	TGCAGCGTCCATGAACCATTAGCGGCAGACAATGAGCAGTTCTTC
NA	TRBJ1-3	TRBV7-6	NA	CASRLGDSGNTIYF	TGTGCCAGCAGGTTGGGTGATTCTGGAAACACCATATATTTT
NA	TRBJ2-3	TRBV9	NA	CASSPEGSTDTQYF	TGTGCCAGCAGCCCTGAGGGTAGCACAGATACGCAGTATTTT
NA	TRBJ1-2	TRBV9	NA	CASSSRTDSYGYTF	TGTGCCAGCAGCTCCCGGACAGACTCCTATGGCTACACCTTC
NA	TRBJ2-2	TRBV7-6	NA	CASSLRGNGELFF	TGTGCCAGCAGCTTAAGGGGCAACGGGGAGCTGTTTTTT
NA	TRBJ2-3	TRBV27	NA	CASSALSSIDTQYF	TGTGCCAGCAGTGCCCTGAGCTCGATAGATACGCAGTATTTT
TRBD2	TRBJ2-7	TRBV25-1	NA	CASSEREALVREQYF	TGTGCCAGCAGTGAACGGGAGGCACTAGTTAGGGAGCAGTACTTC
TRBD2	TRBJ2-7	TRBV2	NA	CASNPGRLATHEQYF	TGTGCCAGCAACCCGGGGAGACTAGCGACCCACGAGCAGTACTTC
NA	TRBJ2-2	TRBV6-1	NA	CASSVQRRRPNTGELFF	TGTGCCAGCAGTGTTCAGCGTAGGCGGCCGAACACCGGGGAGCTGTTTTTT
NA	TRBJ2-3	TRBV7-9	NA	CASSLTGEADTQYF	TGTGCCAGCAGCTTAACAGGGGAGGCGGATACGCAGTATTTT
NA	TRBJ2-7	TRBV14	NA	CASSQERDKYPYEQYF	TGTGCCAGCAGCCAAGAGCGGGACAAGTACCCCTACGAGCAGTACTTC
TRBD1	TRBJ2-3	TRBV30	NA	CALSTGGTSTDTQYF	TGTGCCTTAAGTACAGGGGGGACGAGCACAGATACGCAGTATTTT
NA	TRBJ1-5	TRBV7-2	NA	CASSPLGAGNQPQHF	TGTGCCAGCAGCCCTCTTGGGGCGGGGAATCAGCCCCAGCATTTT
NA	TRBJ2-1	TRBV5-5	NA	CASSLGEGHPFYNEQFF	TGTGCCAGCAGCTTGGGGGAAGGACACCCCTTTTACAATGAGCAGTTCTTC
TRBD1	TRBJ1-2	TRBV5-1	NA	CASSSTGNEDLYTF	TGCGCCAGCAGCTCGACAGGGAACGAGGACCTCTACACCTTC
TRBD1	TRBJ2-1	TRBV10-3	NA	CAISGETGNVNEQFF	TGTGCCATCAGTGGGGAGACAGGGAATGTCAATGAGCAGTTCTTC
NA	TRBJ2-7	TRBV19	NA	CASSIAGGILAYEQYF	TGTGCCAGTAGTATAGCTGGGGGAATACTAGCCTACGAGCAGTACTTC
NA	TRBJ2-1	TRBV27	NA	CASSFPEGEQFF	TGTGCCAGCAGTTTCCCCGAGGGTGAGCAGTTCTTC
NA	TRBJ2-1	TRBV28	once	CASTLDGMGDEQFF	TGTGCCAGCACTCTTGACGGGATGGGCGATGAGCAGTTCTTC
NA	TRBJ2-3	TRBV9	NA	CASSVDTGSANTQYF	TGTGCCAGCAGCGTAGATACCGGGAGCGCCAATACGCAGTATTTT
TRBD1	TRBJ2-7	TRBV6-5	NA	CASSYLTGYEQYF	TGTGCCAGCAGTTACTTGACAGGGTACGAGCAGTACTTC
NA	TRBJ2-7	TRBV7-8	NA	CASSDSRRSYEQYF	TGTGCCAGCAGCGACTCCCGTAGGTCCTACGAGCAGTACTTC
TRBD2	TRBJ2-1	TRBV4-3	NA	CASSQDLVLAGPYNEQFF	TGCGCCAGCAGCCAAGATCTGGTGCTAGCGGGACCCTACAATGAGCAGTTCTTC
NA	TRBJ2-5	TRBV27	NA	CASSFVSQETQYF	TGTGCCAGCAGTTTTGTCTCTCAAGAGACCCAGTACTTC
TRBD1	TRBJ1-1	TRBV29-1	NA	CSVGDRRVPEAFF	TGCAGCGTTGGGGACAGAAGGGTCCCTGAAGCTTTCTTT
TRBD1	TRBJ2-3	TRBV27	once	CASSPTGVDTQYF	TGTGCCAGCAGCCCGACAGGGGTGGATACGCAGTATTTT
TRBD2	TRBJ2-3	TRBV11-2	NA	CASSLGGRARDTQYF	TGTGCCAGCAGCTTAGGCGGGAGGGCCCGGGATACGCAGTATTTT
TRBD1	TRBJ1-1	TRBV28	NA	CTSSLGDRGGTEAFF	TGTACCAGCAGTTTAGGGGACAGAGGGGGGACTGAAGCTTTCTTT
NA	TRBJ1-2	TRBV6-5	NA	CASSRGYSNYGYTF	TGTGCCAGCAGCCGAGGATACTCTAACTATGGCTACACCTTC
NA	TRBJ1-1	TRBV11-2	NA	CASSLRPMNTEAFF	TGTGCCAGCAGCCTACGTCCCATGAACACTGAAGCTTTCTTT
NA	TRBJ2-7	TRBV6-5	NA	CASSYGLSGLKEQYF	TGTGCCAGCAGCTACGGTCTGTCCGGGTTGAAGGAGCAGTACTTC
NA	TRBJ2-7	TRBV5-4	NA	CASSLVVGEQYF	TGTGCCAGCAGCTTGGTGGTTGGCGAGCAGTACTTC
TRBD2	TRBJ2-3	TRBV4-3	NA	CASSQDNSGSLSTDTQYF	TGCGCCAGCAGCCAAGATAACAGCGGGAGCTTGAGCACAGATACGCAGTATTTT
NA	TRBJ2-1	TRBV11-2	NA	CASSLDPPDSGSSYNEQFF	TGTGCCAGCAGCTTAGATCCCCCTGATTCCGGGAGCTCCTACAATGAGCAGTTCTTC
NA	TRBJ2-1	TRBV27	NA	CASSPTFYNEQFF	TGTGCCAGTAGCCCCACGTTTTACAATGAGCAGTTCTTC
TRBD1	TRBJ1-5	TRBV7-9	few	CASSSEGQDNQPQHF	TGTGCCAGCAGCTCCGAGGGACAGGACAATCAGCCCCAGCATTTT
TRBD2	TRBJ2-5	TRBV7-6	NA	CASSLNQNPGTSGSETQYF	TGTGCCAGCAGCCTCAACCAGAATCCCGGGACTAGCGGGAGCGAGACCCAGTACTTC
TRBD1	TRBJ1-1	TRBV6-5	NA	CASSYGTGADTEAFF	TGTGCCAGCAGTTACGGGACAGGGGCGGACACTGAAGCTTTCTTT